The rows below give T cell receptor beta chains drawn from one sample of a study of early T cells in non-severe SARS-CoV-2 infection. TCRdb reprocessed the 5' RACE reads via MiXCR and lists one record per CDR3 protein. The sample includes 85,000 to 120,000 distinct CDR3 sequences, roughly 13% of them seen just once. Sequencing was carried out using whole blood. Receptors were obtained from an adult who was a healthcare worker with PCR-confirmed SARS-CoV-2 infection or an uninfected control (not recorded which). The conserved cysteine and the conserved F or W are not part of the CDR3 here.

cdr3_length	v_call	j_call	cdr3_aa
15	TRBV6-5	TRBJ2-1	ASGGLGSHPIPHEQF
13	TRBV5-5	TRBJ1-6	ASSLSGLKDSPLH
12	TRBV5-6	TRBJ1-6	ASSLRGWNSPLH
11	TRBV4-1	TRBJ2-7	ASSHIARNEQY
13	TRBV3-1	TRBJ2-1	ASSVRASVHNEQF
12	TRBV4-2	TRBJ2-7	ASSQRGLENEQY
9	TRBV29-1	TRBJ1-2	SVEADYGYT
13	TRBV20-1	TRBJ2-5	SAKTALLKQETQY
13	TRBV6-1	TRBJ2-1	ATEPVLADYNEQF
11	TRBV27	TRBJ2-7	ASPSGRDYEQY
12	TRBV19	TRBJ1-5	ASSLTGGNQPQH
7	TRBV9	TRBJ1-2	ASGDGYT
13	TRBV14	TRBJ2-5	ASSQTGGPIRTQY
10	TRBV10-2	TRBJ1-2	ASSERVYGYT
12	TRBV12-3/TRBV12-4	TRBJ2-7	ASSFPGQGSEQY
13	TRBV28	TRBJ2-7	ASSPIAGGMGEQY
12	TRBV5-1	TRBJ2-1	ASSLNRAPSEQF
14	TRBV6-1	TRBJ2-1	ASSDRAEIGHNEQF
14	TRBV11-2	TRBJ2-3	ASSSSSGVSTDTQY
9	TRBV27	TRBJ2-1	ASSYYNEQF
18	TRBV27	TRBJ2-6	ASSLSNFGHRGSGANVLT
15	TRBV11-2	TRBJ2-1	ASSYGLAGDPYNEQF
15	TRBV6-1	TRBJ2-3	ASSETVAGGATDTQY
13	TRBV3-1	TRBJ1-1	ASSPGQFMNTEAF
11	TRBV27	TRBJ1-5	ASSYEGQGPQH
12	TRBV6-2/TRBV6-3	TRBJ2-1	ASRSQSSYNEQF